The rows below give T cell receptor beta chains drawn from one sample of a study of regulatory T cells in long-lasting Graves disease. From the multiplex PCR reads, TCRdb called clonotypes with MiXCR, one entry per CDR3 protein. The sample includes about 210,000 distinct CDR3 sequences, around a fifth of them seen just once. This sample also belongs to another study, concerning T cells in Graves' hyperthyroidism and ophthalmopathy.

The input for sequencing was peripheral blood mononuclear cells (PBMCs), taken at new diagnosis, from a patient treated with antithyroid drugs. These receptors were collected from a young woman with Graves disease. CDR3s include the opening cysteine and the closing phenylalanine or tryptophan. Fields, in order: V gene, clone size, J gene, D gene, CDR3 DNA, CDR3 protein. The D gene is left open where the match is weak. For some rows the clone size is stated as once, few or many, or as a class when expanded; others skip it.

TRBV7-8,-,TRBJ2-3,TRBD2,TGTGCCAGCAGCTTAGCGCAACTAGCGGGAGGCCCTATCTTCACAGATACGCAGTATTTT,CASSLAQLAGGPIFTDTQYF
TRBV7-9,many,TRBJ2-1,TRBD2,TGTGCCAGCAGCACGGGACTAAAACCCTACAATGAGCAGTTCTTC,CASSTGLKPYNEQFF
TRBV19,-,TRBJ1-1,TRBD1,TGTGCCAGTAGTCCTGGGACAGGGGTAACTGAAGCTTTCTTT,CASSPGTGVTEAFF
TRBV18,many,TRBJ1-2,-,TGTGCCAGCTCACCCGGTAGGGGTTGGAACTATGGCTACACCTTC,CASSPGRGWNYGYTF
TRBV5-5,many,TRBJ2-7,TRBD1,TGTGCCAGCAGCTTGTGGGACAGGGGGTTCTCCTACGAGCAGTACTTC,CASSLWDRGFSYEQYF
TRBV28,many,TRBJ2-7,-,TGTGCCAGCAGTTTAAGGGACCATAACTACGAGCAGTACTTC,CASSLRDHNYEQYF
TRBV18,many,TRBJ2-7,TRBD2,TGTGCCAGCTCACCGACTAGCGGGGGTCCCGCCTACGAGCAGTACTTC,CASSPTSGGPAYEQYF
TRBV9,-,TRBJ2-1,TRBD2,TGTGCCAGCAGCGTAGAAGCGGGGGGCCCCGAGGCCCCCCAGTTCTTC,CASSVEAGGPEAPQFF
TRBV7-2,-,TRBJ2-1,TRBD2,TGTGCCAGCAGCCTGACTAGCGGGAGGGCCTATGAGCAGTTCTTC,CASSLTSGRAYEQFF
TRBV27,-,TRBJ2-4,TRBD2,TGTGCCAGCAGTTTATCCTGGCTAGCGGGAGGGGAGGCCAAAAACATTCAGTACTTC,CASSLSWLAGGEAKNIQYF
TRBV27,many,TRBJ1-1,-,TGTGCCAGCAGTACCTACGCGGGTTCTCGGGGGAACACTGAAGCTTTCTTT,CASSTYAGSRGNTEAFF
TRBV24-1,many,TRBJ2-5,TRBD1,TGTGCCACCAGTGACCCGCTGGGACAGGGGAGGGAGACCCAGTACTTC,CATSDPLGQGRETQYF
TRBV27,many,TRBJ1-2,TRBD1,TGTGCCAGCAGTCCCCCCGGGACAGGGGGGCTCTATGGCTACACCTTC,CASSPPGTGGLYGYTF
TRBV6-2/TRBV6-3,many,TRBJ1-2,-,TGTGCCAGCAGTTATGACGGGTTATGGGAGAATGGCTACACCTTC,CASSYDGLWENGYTF
TRBV2,many,TRBJ1-2,-,TGTGCCAGCAGTGAAAGGCGGAGGGGCCCTAACTATGGCTACACCTTC,CASSERRRGPNYGYTF
TRBV2,many,TRBJ1-2,TRBD1,TGTGCCAGCAGCCTCGTTCAGGGGGCGCTCTATGGCTACACCTTC,CASSLVQGALYGYTF
TRBV5-5,many,TRBJ2-1,TRBD1,TGTGCCAGCAGCCCGACCCCTGGACAGGGGGACTACAATGAGCAGTTCTTC,CASSPTPGQGDYNEQFF
TRBV4-2,many,TRBJ1-2,-,TGTGCCAGCAGCCAAGCGGCAGGGGACTATGGCTACACCTTC,CASSQAAGDYGYTF
TRBV12-3/TRBV12-4,many,TRBJ2-4,TRBD1,TGTGCCAGCAGCACGGGACAGCTAGCCAAAAACATTCAGTACTTC,CASSTGQLAKNIQYF
TRBV9,many,TRBJ2-1,-,TGTGCCAGCAGCGTAGGTCTTGGGGGGGCGCAGGACAATGAGCAGTTCTTC,CASSVGLGGAQDNEQFF
TRBV10-2,many,TRBJ2-3,-,TGCGCCAGCCTCGGACGGCTCACAGATACGCAGTATTTT,CASLGRLTDTQYF
TRBV28,-,TRBJ1-3,-,TGTGCCAGCAGAACTTCTGGAAACACCGTATATTTT,CASRTSGNTVYF